One and the same sample provided the 4 T cell receptor beta chains below, sequenced in a study of cytomegalovirus exposure and HLA in healthy donors. The PCR ran on 60 Vbeta and 13 Jbeta primers. This table comes from immunoSEQ multiplex PCR, and its TCRdb copy is limited to in-frame clones, with some not included. The sample holds about 130,000 clones. The sample comprised PBMCs. These receptors originate from a woman between 35 and 50 years old in good health and CMV-seropositive.

Here the CDR3 DNA reads TGTGCCAGCAGTGACTCTGCGGGACTAACAGCCGGGGAGCTGTTTTTT. It specifies CASSDSAGLTAGELFF. V usage is TRBV6-4 and J usage is TRBJ2-2; TRBD2 agrees at 7 bases. CDR3 length: 16 amino acids. V lost 0 bases to trimming and J lost 6 bases; unmatched junction nucleotides: 7. Germline V lookup: CDR1 MRHNA, CDR2 SNTAGT.

The genes are TRBV30 and TRBJ1-6; TRBD1 agrees at 7 bases. The CDR3 is 12 residues long. Germline-derived CDR1 and CDR2 are GTSNPN and SVGIG (reference sequence). Losses at the gene ends were 3 bases for V and 10 bases for J; bases not matched to a gene: 3. CDR3 residues: CAWRDRNSPLHF. The CDR3 DNA is TGTGCCTGGAGGGACAGGAACTCACCCCTCCACTTT.

The J gene is TRBJ1-2, the V gene TRBV28, with TRBD1 matching over 11 bases. The CDR3 contains 15 residues. The trim removed 2 bases at V and 4 bases at J, leaving 3 bases unmatched. The germline gives CDR1 MDHEN, CDR2 SYDVKM. CDR3 sequence (DNA): TGTGCCAGCAGTTTAGGACAGGGGGCGCCCTATGGCTACACCTTC. Translating it yields CASSLGQGAPYGYTF.

The V and J genes are TRBV2 and TRBJ2-6; D is ambiguous. The CDR3 sequence is 13 residues long. The germline V gene encodes CDR1 SNHLY and CDR2 FYNNEI. The V gene lost 9 bases and the J gene lost 2 bases, with 8 bases spanning the gap. The chain's CDR3 is CARSGAGANVLTF. The CDR3 region has the DNA TGTGCCAGATCAGGTGCTGGGGCCAACGTCCTGACTTTC.